What follows is one T cell receptor (beta chain) and its context. As processed by the authors: Counts of nucleated cells, estimated from reference gene primer amplification, were obtained. TCRdb's table, derived via immunoSEQ multiplex PCR, lists solely in-frame clones and lacks some. Clone size and V and J calls were adopted from that table, with D and trimming inferred from the DNA. The sample shows more than 200,000 clones, 84% of them seen only once. The data belong to a study of blood T cell repertoires in COVID-19. Study context: Sites across the United States, Italy and Spain contributed samples from acute and convalescent COVID-19. Sources were T cells, B-cell-depleted T cells, or PBMCs; the material itself was cDNA or gDNA.

In germline, CDR1 is SNHLY, CDR2 FYNNEI. CDR3 length: 15 amino acids. V dropped 8 bases and J dropped 1 base, with 17 bases sitting between them. The V gene is TRBV2, the J gene TRBJ2-5; D ambiguous. The sequencing sample was made of peripheral blood. This clonotype was sampled from an elderly woman with COVID-19, enrolled during active disease. The CDR3 here is CASSFGPNSQETQYF. The DNA for the CDR3 is TGTGCCAGCTCTTTTGGCCCAAACAGCCAAGAGACCCAGTACTTC.